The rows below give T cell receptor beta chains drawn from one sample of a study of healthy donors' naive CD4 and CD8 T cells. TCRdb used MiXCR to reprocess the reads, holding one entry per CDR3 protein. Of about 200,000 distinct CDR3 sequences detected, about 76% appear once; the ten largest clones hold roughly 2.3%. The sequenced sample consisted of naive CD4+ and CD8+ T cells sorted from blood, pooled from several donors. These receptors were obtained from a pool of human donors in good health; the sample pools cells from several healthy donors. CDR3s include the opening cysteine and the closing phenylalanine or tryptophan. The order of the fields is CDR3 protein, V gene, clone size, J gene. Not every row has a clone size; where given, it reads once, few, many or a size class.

CDR3aa: CASILGSGTQYF; v_gene: TRBV13; abundance: -; j_gene: TRBJ2-3
CDR3aa: CSAAAGTLERYTF; v_gene: TRBV29-1; abundance: -; j_gene: TRBJ1-2
CDR3aa: CASSNFYEQYF; v_gene: TRBV19; abundance: -; j_gene: TRBJ2-7
CDR3aa: CATSRDPSSYEQYF; v_gene: TRBV15; abundance: -; j_gene: TRBJ2-7
CDR3aa: CAVPGSSNSGNTIYF; v_gene: TRBV30; abundance: -; j_gene: TRBJ1-3
CDR3aa: CAWSISSGGPSYEQYF; v_gene: TRBV30; abundance: -; j_gene: TRBJ2-7
CDR3aa: CAIRGFSTGELFF; v_gene: TRBV6-5; abundance: few; j_gene: TRBJ2-2
CDR3aa: CASSTQGTGQNIQYF; v_gene: TRBV6-2/TRBV6-3; abundance: -; j_gene: TRBJ2-4
CDR3aa: CATSRDAVEKLFF; v_gene: TRBV15; abundance: -; j_gene: TRBJ1-4
CDR3aa: CSAKTYSSYNEQFF; v_gene: TRBV20-1; abundance: -; j_gene: TRBJ2-1
CDR3aa: CSVEVGTDEKLFF; v_gene: TRBV29-1; abundance: -; j_gene: TRBJ1-4
CDR3aa: CASSLGPAASYTF; v_gene: TRBV5-1; abundance: once; j_gene: TRBJ1-2
CDR3aa: CASSTDRAKFF; v_gene: TRBV11-1; abundance: -; j_gene: TRBJ2-1
CDR3aa: CATFRTRSSYEQYF; v_gene: TRBV24-1; abundance: -; j_gene: TRBJ2-7
CDR3aa: CASSSGGQPQHF; v_gene: TRBV19; abundance: few; j_gene: TRBJ1-5
CDR3aa: CSVGGAYEQYF; v_gene: TRBV29-1; abundance: -; j_gene: TRBJ2-7
CDR3aa: CASSYSPEQGAFF; v_gene: TRBV6-5; abundance: -; j_gene: TRBJ1-1
CDR3aa: CASSFIRQGFDGYTF; v_gene: TRBV27; abundance: -; j_gene: TRBJ1-2
CDR3aa: CASSIGGRADEQYF; v_gene: TRBV19; abundance: few; j_gene: TRBJ2-7
CDR3aa: CASSLRRGRVYNSPLHF; v_gene: TRBV14; abundance: -; j_gene: TRBJ1-6
CDR3aa: CASSYWTGKAFF; v_gene: TRBV6-5; abundance: -; j_gene: TRBJ1-1
CDR3aa: CSVRGWWDTQETQYF; v_gene: TRBV29-1; abundance: -; j_gene: TRBJ2-5
CDR3aa: CASSQLKGGSEQFF; v_gene: TRBV4-3; abundance: few; j_gene: TRBJ2-1
CDR3aa: CSVDPGGETQYF; v_gene: TRBV29-1; abundance: -; j_gene: TRBJ2-5
CDR3aa: CASSYRGRIQPQHF; v_gene: TRBV6-2/TRBV6-3; abundance: few; j_gene: TRBJ1-5
CDR3aa: CASSRYQGSNQPQHF; v_gene: TRBV6-5; abundance: -; j_gene: TRBJ1-5
CDR3aa: CASSWVGDSHNEQFF; v_gene: TRBV6-5; abundance: -; j_gene: TRBJ2-1
CDR3aa: CASLLGNSYEQYF; v_gene: TRBV12-3/TRBV12-4; abundance: -; j_gene: TRBJ2-7
CDR3aa: CASRGLTAGNQPQHF; v_gene: TRBV19; abundance: -; j_gene: TRBJ1-5
CDR3aa: CASSLLSTDTQYF; v_gene: TRBV27; abundance: few; j_gene: TRBJ2-3
CDR3aa: CAISDRTGLDTEAFF; v_gene: TRBV10-3; abundance: once; j_gene: TRBJ1-1
CDR3aa: CASSIAAENYGYTF; v_gene: TRBV19; abundance: once; j_gene: TRBJ1-2
CDR3aa: CATSGLVYNEQFF; v_gene: TRBV15; abundance: -; j_gene: TRBJ2-1
CDR3aa: CASSSTSLVIQYF; v_gene: TRBV11-2; abundance: -; j_gene: TRBJ2-4
CDR3aa: CATSDGGRAGEKLFF; v_gene: TRBV24-1; abundance: -; j_gene: TRBJ1-4
CDR3aa: CASRRGYSYEQYF; v_gene: TRBV6-5; abundance: few; j_gene: TRBJ2-7
CDR3aa: CASGLVRAAKTEDNQPQHF; v_gene: TRBV12-5; abundance: -; j_gene: TRBJ1-5
CDR3aa: CASSLGQGAYNEQFF; v_gene: TRBV5-1; abundance: -; j_gene: TRBJ2-1
CDR3aa: CASSEQGSGNTEAFF; v_gene: TRBV27; abundance: -; j_gene: TRBJ1-1
CDR3aa: CASSITANYGYTF; v_gene: TRBV6-2/TRBV6-3; abundance: -; j_gene: TRBJ1-2
CDR3aa: CASSIDPGGERGYTF; v_gene: TRBV19; abundance: -; j_gene: TRBJ1-2
CDR3aa: CSVQDSRNTGELFF; v_gene: TRBV29-1; abundance: -; j_gene: TRBJ2-2
CDR3aa: CASSWGQGQETQYF; v_gene: TRBV5-1; abundance: -; j_gene: TRBJ2-5
CDR3aa: CASSPTSKDNEQFF; v_gene: TRBV18; abundance: -; j_gene: TRBJ2-1
CDR3aa: CSVVGLAVFSGTDTQYF; v_gene: TRBV29-1; abundance: few; j_gene: TRBJ2-3
CDR3aa: CASSLLTGTEISWELFF; v_gene: TRBV14; abundance: -; j_gene: TRBJ2-2